Below are 18 T cell receptor beta chains sequenced from a single sample in a study of blood T cell repertoires in COVID-19. Profiled with immunoSEQ multiplex PCR; TCRdb holds only in-frame clones, not every one. The profile shows tens of thousands of clones, 90% of them singletons. The sequenced sample was peripheral blood. The receptor source for this set is a woman older than 75 with active or convalescent COVID-19.

The J gene is TRBJ2-7, the V gene TRBV29-1, with 9 nucleotides matching TRBD1. CDR3 length: 13 residues. Per germline, CDR1 SQVTM and CDR2 ANQGSEA. V shed 4 bases and J 6 bases; nucleotides not matched to a gene: 7. CDR3 loop: CSVGGTGYGEQYF. The CDR3 region has the DNA TGCAGCGTTGGAGGGACAGGGTACGGCGAGCAGTACTTC.

This chain connects TRBV7-9 to TRBJ2-7; D gene ambiguous. Germline CDR1 reads SEHNR; CDR2 reads FQNEAQ (reference sequence). The CDR3 is 13 residues long. Trimming stripped 3 bases from V and 5 bases from J, with 11 bases between. CDR3 region: CASSFRGSNEQYF. The CDR3 DNA reads as TGTGCCAGCAGCTTCAGAGGTAGTAACGAGCAGTACTTC. Using reference TRBV7-9 and TRBJ2-7 for the parts outside the CDR3, the full variable domain is DTGVSQNPRHKITKRGQNVTFRCDPISEHNRLYWYRQTLGQGPEFLTYFQNEAQLEKSRLLSDRFSAERPKGSFSTLEIQRTEQGDSAMYLCASSFRGSNEQYFGPGTRLTVT.

This clone was found once. V gene TRBV7-3 combines with J gene TRBJ1-2; 7 bases are a match to TRBD1. The germline CDR1 and CDR2 sequences are SGHTA and FQGTGA. V lost 5 bases, J lost 2 bases, and 14 bases stayed unmatched. The CDR3 totals 17 residues. CDR3 in DNA: TGTGCCAGCAGCGCCCAACCCGGGACAGAATTAAACTATGGCTACACCTTC. It translates to CASSAQPGTELNYGYTF.

This sequence joins TRBV5-1 and TRBJ2-7, with a tentative D call TRBD2 (5 bases). From germline, CDR1 is SGHRS and CDR2 YFSETQ. V lost 0 bases to trimming and J lost 4 bases, with 8 bases between them. The CDR3 is made up of 13 amino acids. The DNA for the CDR3 is TGCGCCAGCAGCTTGGCATCGGGGTACGAGCAGTACTTC. The encoded protein is CASSLASGYEQYF. The full variable domain, its missing parts supplied by reference TRBV5-1 and TRBJ2-7, is KAGVTQTPRYLIKTRGQQVTLSCSPISGHRSVSWYQQTPGQGLQFLFEYFSETQRNKGNFPGRFSGRQFSNSRSEMNVSTLELGDSALYLCASSLASGYEQYFGPGTRLTVT.

This chain joins TRBV29-1 and TRBJ1-4; D perhaps matches TRBD1 (5 bases). Germline CDR1 SQVTM, CDR2 ANQGSEA. This CDR3 region has 14 residues. Trimming pared 6 bases from V and 7 bases from J, leaving 18 bases between. The CDR3 DNA reads TGCAGCGTGGGCGGAGGGAGGGGAAGTGAAAAACTGTTTTTT. Residues: CSVGGGRGSEKLFF.

The chain recombines TRBV6-2 or TRBV6-3 with TRBJ2-7; TRBD2 aligns across 7 bases. The CDR3 has 15 residues. The V segment lost 6 bases and the J segment 5 bases; nucleotides outside the gene matches: 13. Germline V gene lookup returns CDR1 MNHEY and CDR2 SVGEGT. This chain's CDR3 is CASSGEGGPLNEQYF. Here the CDR3 DNA reads TGTGCCAGCAGCGGGGAGGGAGGGCCATTGAACGAGCAGTACTTC.

V is TRBV7-2 and J is TRBJ2-5; tentative D call: TRBD1 (8 bases). The CDR3 length is 14 residues. Looked up from germline, CDR1 is SGHTA and CDR2 is FQGNSA. Trimming left V 3 bases short and J 7 bases short, with 15 bases between. The CDR3 spells CASSFNRGEGTQYF. CDR3 bases: TGTGCCAGCAGCTTCAACAGGGGGGAGGGGACCCAGTACTTC.

A word on this clone: Relative to the germline gene, one junction end is altered; a read error may explain this. This sample includes further DNA sequences coding for the same CDR3. The chain uses TRBV28 and TRBJ1-4; 10 nucleotides match TRBD1. Germline-derived CDR1 and CDR2 are MDHEN and SYDVKM. The CDR3 is 15 residues long. CDR3 protein: CASSSSGQGLEKLFF. The CDR3 nucleotides are TGTGCTAGCAGTTCCTCGGGACAGGGGCTGGAAAAACTGTTTTTT.

The J gene is TRBJ2-1, the V gene TRBV9, with TRBD2 identical over 15 bases. The CDR3 spans 19 residues. Per germline, CDR1 SGDLS and CDR2 YYNGEE. Losses at the gene ends were 3 bases for V and 5 bases for J; bases not matched to a gene: 12. CDR3 amino acids: CASSEGLAGGSPFNNEQFF. The CDR3 DNA is TGTGCCAGCAGCGAAGGACTAGCGGGAGGGAGCCCCTTTAACAATGAGCAGTTCTTC.

V and J are TRBV3-1 (or the pseudogene TRBV3-2) and TRBJ2-1; D is ambiguous. CDR3 length: 15 residues. Germline CDR1 is LGHDT and CDR2 is YNNKEL (reference sequence). Trimming took 4 bases from V and 0 from J, leaving 10 bases between them. CDR3: CASSPSSSSYNEQFF. The CDR3 bases are TGTGCCAGCAGCCCGTCGTCGAGCTCCTACAATGAGCAGTTCTTC.

The CDR3 spells CASSSWGEGGYTF. The CDR3 DNA is TGTGCCAGCAGTTCGTGGGGGGAGGGTGGCTACACCTTC. The rearrangement uses TRBV27 and TRBJ1-2, with D tentatively TRBD1 (5 bases). CDR1 and CDR2 from the germline V gene are MNHEY and SMNVEV (reference sequence). Trimming removed 4 bases from V and 7 bases from J, with 13 bases in between. CDR3 length: 13 residues.

The rearrangement uses TRBV29-1 and TRBJ2-1; 7 bases are a match to TRBD1. The CDR3 sequence is 13 residues long. Trimming took 6 bases from V and 3 from J; bases not matched to a gene: 5. Germline loops: CDR1 SQVTM, CDR2 ANQGSEA. CDR3 DNA sequence: TGCAGCGTAAGCCGGGACAGCTACAATGAGCAGTTCTTC. It is translated as CSVSRDSYNEQFF.

This chain joins TRBV2 and TRBJ1-2; D remains ambiguous. V gave up 2 bases and J gave up 2 bases, with 12 bases separating them. Germline V gene data show CDR1 as SNHLY and CDR2 as FYNNEI. CDR3 length: 15 residues. The chain's CDR3 is CASSEYPQLNYGYTF. The DNA of the CDR3 is TGTGCCAGCAGTGAATATCCGCAACTCAACTATGGCTACACCTTC.

The V gene is TRBV28, the J gene TRBJ1-3; D ambiguous. The germline V gene encodes CDR1 MDHEN and CDR2 SYDVKM. This CDR3 has 12 amino acids. Trimming pared 6 bases from V and 8 bases from J, leaving 11 bases between. CDR3 sequence (DNA): TGTGCCAGCAGCCGGTTACGGGACACCATATATTTT. Translated: CASSRLRDTIYF.

The chain combines TRBV29-1 with TRBJ1-1, with no clear D. Per the germline V gene, CDR1 is SQVTM and CDR2 is ANQGSEA. This CDR3 is built from 13 residues. V dropped 7 bases and J dropped 1 base, with 13 bases sitting between them. CDR3 protein: CSARTTENTEAFF. The CDR3 DNA is TGCAGCGCCCGAACGACTGAGAACACTGAAGCTTTCTTT.

J is TRBJ2-1 and V is TRBV14; the match to TRBD2 covers 8 bases. The CDR3 spans 16 residues. V gave up 0 bases and J gave up 6 bases; unmatched junction bases: 7. The V gene's germline CDR1 is SGHDN and CDR2 FVKESK. Here the CDR3 reads CASSQDWAGGINEQFF. DNA for the CDR3: TGTGCCAGCAGCCAAGATTGGGCGGGAGGTATCAATGAGCAGTTCTTC.

This clone appeared a single time. The rearrangement links TRBV19 to TRBJ1-3, with D maybe TRBD1 (6 bases). Trimming left V 4 bases short and J 0 bases short, with 13 bases between. The CDR3 is made up of 16 amino acids. Germline loops: CDR1 LNHDA, CDR2 SQIVND (reference sequence). CDR3 in amino acids: CASSKRGGVSGNTIYF. For the CDR3, the DNA is TGTGCCAGTAGTAAAAGGGGGGGTGTCTCTGGAAACACCATATATTTT.

CDR3: CASGSSGQGAGYGYTF. The CDR3 nucleotides are TGTGCTAGTGGTTCCTCCGGACAGGGGGCCGGCTATGGCTACACCTTC. The chain recombines TRBV12-5 with TRBJ1-2; 11 bases are shared with TRBD1. Germline CDR1 is LGHNT and CDR2 is FRNRAP. This CDR3 region has 16 residues. With V trimmed by 4 bases and J by 4 bases, 8 bases remained unmatched.